The rows below give T cell receptor beta chains drawn from one sample of a study of T-cell memory formation after mild COVID-19. MiXCR, run by TCRdb on the 5' RACE reads, gives a single entry per CDR3 protein. The table includes under 300,000 distinct CDR3 sequences, 7% to 10% detected once. Sequences were obtained from PBMCs or a T cell subset sorted from them (not recorded which). The receptors shown here come from a man younger than 35 who had mild COVID-19 (a few samples of this study predate the infection). Cell type and time point are not known. CDR3s include the opening cysteine and the closing phenylalanine or tryptophan. The D gene is left open where the match is weak.

TRBJ2-1 - 13 TRBV12-3/TRBV12-4 CASTAGPYNEQFF
TRBJ2-3 TRBD2 16 TRBV18 CASSPPGTSGTDTQYF
TRBJ2-1 - 16 TRBV5-1 CASSLESSIPYNEQFF
TRBJ2-3 TRBD2 16 TRBV5-4 CASSLWLAGLTDTQYF
TRBJ1-2 TRBD1 15 TRBV20-1 CSAPPSGQGDDGYTF
TRBJ2-3 - 16 TRBV24-1 CATSDFGAFSTDTQYF
TRBJ2-3 - 14 TRBV6-5 CASSDRKPVDTQYF
TRBJ2-5 TRBD1 15 TRBV9 CASSVDGQGRETQYF
TRBJ2-5 TRBD2 13 TRBV10-3 CAISFREGETQYF
TRBJ2-1 TRBD1 15 TRBV18 CASSPRQGAYNEQFF
TRBJ2-2 - 14 TRBV6-1 CASSEFKFPGELFF
TRBJ2-3 TRBD2 15 TRBV7-8 CASSSQRGGTDTQYF
TRBJ2-7 - 14 TRBV7-6 CASSPGAGIYEQYF
TRBJ2-1 TRBD2 15 TRBV5-1 CASSPRLAGLNEQFF
TRBJ2-2 - 15 TRBV7-6 CASSLGRPNTGELFF
TRBJ1-2 - 15 TRBV4-3 CASSQGGQGGYGYTF
TRBJ1-1 - 14 TRBV6-1 CASSGAAGAAEAFF
TRBJ2-6 - 12 TRBV3-1 CASSRIRDVLTF
TRBJ1-2 - 13 TRBV5-6 CASSLPRSYGYTF
TRBJ1-6 - 18 TRBV27 CASSLSRLGRPYNSPLHF
TRBJ1-1 - 15 TRBV7-9 CASSLQRGRETEAFF
TRBJ2-3 - 13 TRBV10-1 CASSEYSTDTQYF
TRBJ2-1 TRBD1 16 TRBV7-2 CASSSRQGSSYNEQFF
TRBJ1-5 - 11 TRBV12-3/TRBV12-4 CASSAGEPQHF
TRBJ2-2 TRBD1 16 TRBV9 CASTPRTGANTGELFF
TRBJ2-2 - 12 TRBV4-1 CASSQLTGELFF
TRBJ2-3 - 15 TRBV5-1 CASSGRAAGIDTQYF
TRBJ1-1 TRBD1 15 TRBV6-6 CASRPGTGVYTEAFF
TRBJ2-3 - 13 TRBV27 CASRELSTDTQYF
TRBJ1-4 - 13 TRBV7-2 CASSLNYFEKLFF
TRBJ1-2 - 13 TRBV5-1 CASSLAEAYGYTF
TRBJ2-1 TRBD1 17 TRBV6-2/TRBV6-3 CASSYRGLTPWSNEQFF
TRBJ1-5 - 12 TRBV6-6 CASGAGDQPQHF
TRBJ2-3 TRBD2 14 TRBV5-1 CASSVAGSRDTQYF
TRBJ1-3 - 13 TRBV20-1 CSARLRTGNTIYF
TRBJ1-1 - 13 TRBV12-3/TRBV12-4 CASTRGLGTEAFF
TRBJ1-1 TRBD1 19 TRBV4-2 CASSQTIPGQVTENTEAFF
TRBJ2-1 - 14 TRBV5-1 CASSLAIGAREQFF
TRBJ2-3 - 13 TRBV4-1 CASNHEPSDTQYF
TRBJ2-3 - 15 TRBV9 CASSAYWGAGDTQYF
TRBJ2-2 TRBD2 16 TRBV5-1 CASSPGLAPNTGELFF
TRBJ2-2 - 17 TRBV9 CASSVALGGTHTGELFF
TRBJ2-7 - 14 TRBV6-4 CASSPAPFSYEQYF
TRBJ2-7 - 13 TRBV6-5 CASSYSPEWEQYF
TRBJ1-2 - 13 TRBV6-1 CASILDGNYGYTF